These 11 T cell receptor beta chains originate from one sample sequenced in a study of cytomegalovirus exposure and HLA in healthy donors. The PCR ran on 60 Vbeta and 13 Jbeta primers. Repertoires were generated with immunoSEQ multiplex PCR, while TCRdb's copy carries only in-frame clones and drops some. The sample has 140,000 to 150,000 clones; roughly 70% are singletons. What was sequenced was PBMCs. The receptors derive from a man aged 25 to 45 in good health and CMV-seronegative.

The V and J genes are TRBV4-1 and TRBJ2-7; maybe TRBD1 (5 bases). CDR1 is MGHRA and CDR2 is YSYEKL in the germline V gene. The CDR3 runs 13 residues. V was trimmed by 1 base and J by 5 bases, leaving 9 bases between them. CDR3 residues: CASSQGKGNEQYF. The CDR3 nucleotides are TGCGCCAGCAGCCAAGGAAAGGGGAACGAGCAGTACTTC.

This clone was observed a few times. The chain joins TRBV5-6 to TRBJ1-6, with a possible D match to TRBD1 (6 bases). The germline CDR1 and CDR2 sequences are SGHDT and YYEEEE. This CDR3 is built from 16 residues. Between the trimmed V and J ends, which lost 2 bases and 0 bases, there was a span of 9 bases. CDR3 sequence: CASSLNRVSYNSPLHF. The CDR3 coding sequence is TGTGCCAGCAGCTTAAACAGGGTCTCCTATAATTCACCCCTCCACTTT.

This clone was seen a few times. This specimen includes other DNA sequences encoding the same CDR3. The J gene is TRBJ2-7, the V gene TRBV5-5, with a possible D match to TRBD1 (6 bases). Germline CDR1 SGHKS, CDR2 YYEKEE (reference sequence). The V gene lost 0 bases and the J gene lost 1 base, with 8 bases spanning the gap. The CDR3 loop spans 14 amino acids. In DNA form, the CDR3 reads TGTGCCAGCAGCTTGGGCAGGGGTTCCTACGAGCAGTACTTC. It specifies CASSLGRGSYEQYF.

The table lists this clone with a few counts. The chain carries TRBV28 and TRBJ1-5; possible D gene TRBD1, 6 bases. The germline gives CDR1 MDHEN, CDR2 SYDVKM. The CDR3 spans 14 residues. V was trimmed by 6 bases and J by 3 bases, leaving 12 bases between them. The CDR3 region is CASSFGQINQPQHF. The CDR3 region has the DNA TGTGCCAGCAGCTTCGGACAGATCAATCAGCCCCAGCATTTT.

As DNA, the CDR3 is TGTGCCTGGGAACAGGGAATGGGAAAGTATGGCTACACCTTC. It codes for CAWEQGMGKYGYTF. The chain combines TRBV30 with TRBJ1-2, with a possible D match to TRBD1 (6 bases). CDR3 length equals 14 residues. Between the trimmed V and J ends, which lost 5 bases and 5 bases, there was a span of 18 bases. CDR1 GTSNPN and CDR2 SVGIG come from the germline V gene (reference sequence).

The V and J genes are TRBV2 and TRBJ2-2; possibly TRBD2 for D (6 bases). V was clipped by 6 bases and J by 0 bases, with 14 bases between them. The CDR3 runs to 16 residues. Germline values: CDR1 SNHLY, CDR2 FYNNEI. This CDR3 reads CASSRDSPSNTGELFF. The CDR3 DNA follows: TGTGCCAGCAGCAGGGACTCCCCGTCGAACACCGGGGAGCTGTTTTTT.

This clone was found a few times. The rearrangement uses TRBV6-5 and TRBJ2-7; 9 bases line up with TRBD1. The CDR3 has 14 residues. The germline gives CDR1 MNHEY, CDR2 SVGAGI. Losses at the gene ends were 4 bases for V and 6 bases for J; bases not matched to a gene: 7. The CDR3 is CASSSGQGPAEQYF. CDR3 DNA: TGTGCCAGCAGTTCGGGACAGGGTCCCGCCGAGCAGTACTTC.

This clone was seen a few times. This rearrangement joins TRBV14 to TRBJ2-2; D is possibly TRBD1 (5 bases). The V gene lost 1 base and the J gene lost 5 bases, with 11 bases spanning the gap. Germline-derived CDR1 and CDR2 are SGHDN and FVKESK. The CDR3 consists of 15 residues. DNA of the CDR3: TGTGCCAGCAGCCAAGGCAGGGTCGATACCGGGGAGCTGTTTTTT. Translating gives CASSQGRVDTGELFF.

V is TRBV6-4 and J is TRBJ2-3, with D tentatively TRBD2 (6 bases). The CDR3 totals 15 residues. Trimming stripped 6 bases from V and 0 bases from J, with 13 bases between. CDR1 and CDR2 (germline): MRHNA, SNTAGT. The CDR3 region has the DNA TGTGCCAGCAGCGGACTGGGGGGAAGCACAGATACGCAGTATTTT. Its protein product is CASSGLGGSTDTQYF.

The chain combines TRBV5-5 with TRBJ2-7; 8 bases are a match to TRBD2. CDR3 length: 14 residues. The junction had 11 bases not matched to a gene; V was cut back by 5 bases and J by 7 bases. In germline, CDR1 is SGHKS, CDR2 YYEKEE (reference sequence). This CDR3 is CASSFRTSLREQYF. In DNA, the CDR3 is TGTGCCAGCAGTTTCAGGACTAGCCTTCGGGAGCAGTACTTC.

This chain uses TRBV4-1 with TRBJ1-6; 7 nucleotides agree with TRBD1. The V gene's germline CDR1 is MGHRA and CDR2 YSYEKL. Trimming cost V 2 bases and J 7 bases; bases outside gene matches: 8. CDR3 length equals 16 residues. The CDR3 region is CASSQPTRDRNSPLHF. The CDR3 nucleotides read TGCGCCAGCAGCCAACCTACCCGGGACAGAAATTCACCCCTCCACTTT.